The 13 T cell receptor beta chains listed next were all sequenced from one sample in a study of cytomegalovirus exposure and HLA in healthy donors. The PCR used 60 Vbeta and 13 Jbeta primers. This table comes from immunoSEQ multiplex PCR, and its TCRdb copy is limited to in-frame clones, with some not included. This repertoire includes over 150,000 clones. Sequenced: PBMCs. The receptor source for this set is a boy aged 5-17 years in good health and CMV-seronegative.

The CDR3 bases are TGTGCCAGCAGCGTGAGAACGGAGCGGGGACACAGCAATCAGCCCCAGCATTTT. Protein sequence: CASSVRTERGHSNQPQHF. The rearrangement links TRBV2 to TRBJ1-5, with D possibly TRBD1 on 6 matching bases. The CDR3 length is 18 residues. V lost 6 bases and J lost 1, with 22 bases in between. CDR1 and CDR2 from the germline V gene are SNHLY and FYNNEI. Variable domain in full (rest from reference TRBV2 and TRBJ1-5): EPEVTQTPSHQVTQMGQEVILRCVPISNHLYFYWYRQILGQKVEFLVSFYNNEISEKSEIFDDQFSVERPDGSNFTLKIRSTKLEDSAMYFCASSVRTERGHSNQPQHFGDGTRLSIL.

V is TRBV2 and J is TRBJ1-2; D is possibly TRBD1 (5 bases). Germline CDR1 reads SNHLY; CDR2 reads FYNNEI. The V and J ends lost 6 bases and 4 bases respectively, with 12 bases between them. The CDR3 is 13 amino acids. CDR3 loop: CASRNRNFYGYTF. The CDR3 bases are TGTGCCAGCAGGAACAGGAACTTCTATGGCTACACCTTC.

The J gene is TRBJ2-7, the V gene TRBV6-5, with TRBD2 matching 9 bases. V lost 2 bases to trimming and J lost 6 bases; unmatched junction nucleotides: 8. Germline CDR1 is MNHEY and CDR2 is SVGAGI. The CDR3 extends over 15 amino acids. The CDR3 DNA follows: TGTGCCAGCAGTTACGACGCGGGGGGGGCACGCGAGCAGTACTTC. This gives the protein CASSYDAGGAREQYF.

The chain employs TRBV2 and TRBJ1-5; weak D call: TRBD1 (5 bases). Germline V gives CDR1 SNHLY, CDR2 FYNNEI. The CDR3 runs to 13 residues. The V gene lost 7 bases and the J gene lost 7 bases, with 14 bases spanning the gap. The CDR3 region is CASIGDSGQPQHF. Here the CDR3 DNA reads TGTGCCAGCATAGGGGATTCAGGCCAGCCCCAGCATTTT.

The chain links TRBV4-1 to TRBJ2-1, with D maybe TRBD2 (5 bases). Germline CDR1 and CDR2: MGHRA and YSYEKL. The ends were cut back, 1 base at V and 8 bases at J, with 9 bases in the middle. The CDR3 contains 13 residues. The CDR3 region has the DNA TGCGCCAGCAGCCAAGTAGAGGGCGATGAGCAGTTCTTC. This translates into CASSQVEGDEQFF.

The rearrangement links TRBV4-3 to TRBJ2-2; 8 bases match TRBD1. Germline assignment: CDR1 LGHNA and CDR2 YSLEER. The ends lost 4 bases at V and 2 bases at J; junction bases unmatched: 9. The CDR3 sequence is 17 residues long. CDR3 nucleotide sequence: TGCGCCAGCAGCCCTGCCGGGACAGGTATAAACACCGGGGAGCTGTTTTTT. Amino acid sequence: CASSPAGTGINTGELFF.

The gene calls are TRBV30 and TRBJ1-2; no definite D call. V lost 3 bases to trimming and J lost 1 base, with 9 bases between them. The CDR3 contains 13 residues. Germline V gene sequence: CDR1 GTSNPN, CDR2 SVGIG (reference sequence). CDR3 region: CAWRETLNYGYTF. In DNA form, the CDR3 reads TGTGCCTGGAGAGAGACACTTAACTATGGCTACACCTTC.

This rearrangement joins TRBV5-6 to TRBJ2-1; TRBD2 matches 12 bases. V lost 0 bases, J lost 7 bases, and 5 bases stayed unmatched. CDR1 and CDR2 (germline): SGHDT, YYEEEE. The CDR3 totals 16 residues. The CDR3 protein is CASSLAASGGANEQFF. Written as DNA, the CDR3 is TGTGCCAGCAGCTTGGCGGCTAGCGGGGGGGCGAATGAGCAGTTCTTC.

The chain links TRBV20-1 to TRBJ1-1; no reliable D call. Germline lookup yields CDR1 DFQATT and CDR2 SNEGSKA (reference sequence). This CDR3 has 11 amino acids. The ends were cut back, 6 bases at V and 7 bases at J, with 12 bases in the middle. CDR3 sequence (DNA): TGCAGTGCCCGGCGGAGCATTGAAGCTTTCTTT. Translation: CSARRSIEAFF.

The genes are TRBV9 and TRBJ2-7, with TRBD2 matching over 8 bases. The CDR3 contains 16 residues. Germline loops: CDR1 SGDLS, CDR2 YYNGEE. V lost 4 bases and J lost 5; bases outside the gene matches: 14. The CDR3 here is CASSPRAGDGSDEQYF. Written as DNA, the CDR3 is TGTGCCAGCAGCCCACGAGCGGGGGACGGGTCCGACGAGCAGTACTTC.

The rearrangement links TRBV28 to TRBJ1-6, with D possibly matching TRBD1 (5 bases). The CDR3 extends over 15 amino acids. V was clipped by 1 base and J by 9 bases, with 13 bases between them. CDR1 is MDHEN, CDR2 SYDVKM, per germline. The CDR3 DNA follows: TGTGCCAGCAGTTTATCCCGTCCGGGACTTTCACCCCTCCACTTT. Protein sequence: CASSLSRPGLSPLHF.

This sequence joins TRBV6-5 and TRBJ2-7, with D possibly being TRBD2 (7 bases). The CDR3 consists of 14 residues. Germline V gene data show CDR1 as MNHEY and CDR2 as SVGAGI. Trimming took 5 bases from V and 0 from J, leaving 11 bases between them. CDR3 nucleotide sequence: TGTGCCAGCAGTCTCGCGGGGGCCTCCTACGAGCAGTACTTC. Its translation: CASSLAGASYEQYF.

The V and J genes are TRBV2 and TRBJ1-2, with D tentatively TRBD1 (6 bases). Germline loops: CDR1 SNHLY, CDR2 FYNNEI. The V end was cut by 8 bases, the J end by 5 bases, with 15 bases between. The length of the CDR3 is 13 residues. CDR3 in amino acids: CASRVQGNYGYTF. As DNA, the CDR3 is TGTGCCAGCCGTGTCCAGGGGAATTATGGCTACACCTTC.